This T cell receptor (beta chain) was obtained from a study of cytomegalovirus exposure and HLA in healthy donors. The assay was immunoSEQ multiplex PCR, and TCRdb's table has in-frame clones only and misses some. Of 70,000 or so clones in the sample, 85% to 95% were seen once. Sequenced material: PBMCs. This TCR was recovered from a woman in her late teens or twenties in good health and CMV-seropositive.

This CDR3 is CASSQRLAGELQETQYF. For the CDR3, the DNA is TGCGCCAGCAGCCAACGACTAGCGGGAGAGCTCCAAGAGACCCAGTACTTC. This chain joins TRBV4-1 and TRBJ2-5; 12 bases map to TRBD2. CDR1 and CDR2 from the germline V gene are MGHRA and YSYEKL. With V trimmed by 2 bases and J by 1 base, 5 bases remained unmatched. CDR3 size: 17 residues.